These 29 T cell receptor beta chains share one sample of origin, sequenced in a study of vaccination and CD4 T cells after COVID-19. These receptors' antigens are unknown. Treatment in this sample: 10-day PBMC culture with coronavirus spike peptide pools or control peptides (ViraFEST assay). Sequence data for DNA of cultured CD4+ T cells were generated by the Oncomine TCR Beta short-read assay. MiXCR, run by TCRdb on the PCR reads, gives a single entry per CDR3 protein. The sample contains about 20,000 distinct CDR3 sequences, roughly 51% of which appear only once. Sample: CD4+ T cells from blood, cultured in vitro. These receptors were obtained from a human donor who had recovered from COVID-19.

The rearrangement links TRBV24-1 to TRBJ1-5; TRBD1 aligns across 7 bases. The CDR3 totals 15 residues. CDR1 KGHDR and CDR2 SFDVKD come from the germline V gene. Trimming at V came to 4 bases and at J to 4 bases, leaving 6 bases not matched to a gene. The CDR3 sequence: CATSEGGQANQPQHF. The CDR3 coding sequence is TGTGCCACCAGTGAGGGTGGACAGGCAAATCAGCCCCAGCATTTT.

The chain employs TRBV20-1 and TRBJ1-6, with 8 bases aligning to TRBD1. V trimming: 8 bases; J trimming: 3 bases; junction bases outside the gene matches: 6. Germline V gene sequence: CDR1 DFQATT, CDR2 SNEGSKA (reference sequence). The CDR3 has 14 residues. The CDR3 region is CSTQQGDYNSPLHF. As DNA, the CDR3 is TGCAGTACCCAACAGGGGGACTATAATTCACCCCTCCACTTT.

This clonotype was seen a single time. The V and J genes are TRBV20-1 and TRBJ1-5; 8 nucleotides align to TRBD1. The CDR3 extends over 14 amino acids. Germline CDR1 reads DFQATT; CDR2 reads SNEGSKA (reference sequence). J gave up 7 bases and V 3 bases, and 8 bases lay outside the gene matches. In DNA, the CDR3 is TGCAGTGCTAGGACAGGGGCGCCGGGGCAGCCCCAGCATTTT. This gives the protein CSARTGAPGQPQHF.

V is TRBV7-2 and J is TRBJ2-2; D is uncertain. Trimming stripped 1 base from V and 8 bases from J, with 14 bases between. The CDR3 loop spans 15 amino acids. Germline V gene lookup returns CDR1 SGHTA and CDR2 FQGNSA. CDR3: CASSLVLGFTGELFF. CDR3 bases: TGTGCCAGCAGCTTAGTGTTGGGTTTCACTGGGGAGCTGTTTTTT. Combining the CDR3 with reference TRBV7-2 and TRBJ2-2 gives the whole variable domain GAGVSQSPSNKVTEKGKDVELRCDPISGHTALYWYRQSLGQGLEFLIYFQGNSAPDKSGLPSDRFSAERTGGSVSTLTIQRTQQEDSAVYLCASSLVLGFTGELFFGEGSRLTVL.

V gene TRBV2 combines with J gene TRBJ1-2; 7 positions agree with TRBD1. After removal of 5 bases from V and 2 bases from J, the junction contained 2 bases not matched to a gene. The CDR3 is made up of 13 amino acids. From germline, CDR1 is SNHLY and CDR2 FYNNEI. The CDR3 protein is CASSLTGNYGYTF. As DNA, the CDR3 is TGTGCCAGCAGTTTGACAGGGAACTATGGCTACACCTTC.

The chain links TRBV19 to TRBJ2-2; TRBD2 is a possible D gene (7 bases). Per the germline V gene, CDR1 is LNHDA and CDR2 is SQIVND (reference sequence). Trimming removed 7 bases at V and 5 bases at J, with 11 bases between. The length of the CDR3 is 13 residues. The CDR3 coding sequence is TGTGCCAGTAAAAGGGGGGGGACCGGGGAGCTGTTTTTT. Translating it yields CASKRGGTGELFF.

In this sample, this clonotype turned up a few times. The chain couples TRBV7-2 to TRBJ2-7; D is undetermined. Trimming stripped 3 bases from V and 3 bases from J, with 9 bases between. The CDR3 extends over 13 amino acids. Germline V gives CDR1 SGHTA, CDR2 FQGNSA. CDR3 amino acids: CASSLGVGYEQYF. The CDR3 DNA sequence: TGTGCCAGCAGCTTGGGTGTGGGCTACGAGCAGTACTTC. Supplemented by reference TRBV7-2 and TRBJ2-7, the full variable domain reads GAGVSQSPSNKVTEKGKDVELRCDPISGHTALYWYRQSLGQGLEFLIYFQGNSAPDKSGLPSDRFSAERTGGSVSTLTIQRTQQEDSAVYLCASSLGVGYEQYFGPGTRLTVT.

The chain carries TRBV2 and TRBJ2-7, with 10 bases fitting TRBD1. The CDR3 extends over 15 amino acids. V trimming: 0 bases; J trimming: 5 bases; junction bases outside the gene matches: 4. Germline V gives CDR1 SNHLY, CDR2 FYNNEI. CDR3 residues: CASSEARQGADEQYF. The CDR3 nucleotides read TGTGCCAGCAGTGAAGCGCGACAGGGGGCGGACGAGCAGTACTTC.

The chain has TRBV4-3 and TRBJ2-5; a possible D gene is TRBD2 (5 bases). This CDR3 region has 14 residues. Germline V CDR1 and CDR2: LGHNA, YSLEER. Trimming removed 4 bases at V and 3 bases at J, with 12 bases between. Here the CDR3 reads CASSRGRGKETQYF. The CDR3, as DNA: TGCGCCAGCAGCCGGGGAAGAGGGAAAGAGACCCAGTACTTC.

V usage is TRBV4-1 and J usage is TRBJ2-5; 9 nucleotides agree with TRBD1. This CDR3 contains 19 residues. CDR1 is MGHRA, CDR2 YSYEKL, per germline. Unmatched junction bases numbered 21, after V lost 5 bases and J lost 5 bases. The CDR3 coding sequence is TGCGCCAGCAGCTTTTATTCCGCCGGGACAGGGCGAACTTCTGAGACCCAGTACTTC. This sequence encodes CASSFYSAGTGRTSETQYF.

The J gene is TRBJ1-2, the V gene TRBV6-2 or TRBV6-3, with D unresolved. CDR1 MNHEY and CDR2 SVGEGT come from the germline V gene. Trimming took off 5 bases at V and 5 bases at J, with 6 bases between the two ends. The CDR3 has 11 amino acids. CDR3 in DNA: TGTGCCAGCAGTAACCTTTATGGCTACACCTTC. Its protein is CASSNLYGYTF.

The CDR3, as DNA: TGCAGTGCCCGGGACGGCTACAATGAGCAGTTCTTC. Translation: CSARDGYNEQFF. The chain links TRBV20-1 to TRBJ2-1; tentatively, D is TRBD1 or TRBD2 (5 bases each). Germline V gene data show CDR1 as DFQATT and CDR2 as SNEGSKA (reference sequence). Trimming took off 6 bases at V and 3 bases at J, with 9 bases between the two ends. This CDR3 region has 12 residues.

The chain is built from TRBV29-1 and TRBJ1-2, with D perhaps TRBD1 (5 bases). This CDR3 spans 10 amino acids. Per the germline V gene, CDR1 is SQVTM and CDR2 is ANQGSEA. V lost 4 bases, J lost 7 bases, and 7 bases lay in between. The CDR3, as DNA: TGCAGCGTTGCCGGGGGTGGCTACACCTTC. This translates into CSVAGGGYTF.

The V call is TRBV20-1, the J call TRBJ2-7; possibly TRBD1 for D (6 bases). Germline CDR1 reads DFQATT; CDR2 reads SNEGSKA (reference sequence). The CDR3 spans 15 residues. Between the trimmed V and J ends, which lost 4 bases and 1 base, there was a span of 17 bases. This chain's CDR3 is CSAIGQLYTSYEQYF. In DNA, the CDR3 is TGCAGTGCTATAGGACAGCTTTACACTTCCTACGAGCAGTACTTC.

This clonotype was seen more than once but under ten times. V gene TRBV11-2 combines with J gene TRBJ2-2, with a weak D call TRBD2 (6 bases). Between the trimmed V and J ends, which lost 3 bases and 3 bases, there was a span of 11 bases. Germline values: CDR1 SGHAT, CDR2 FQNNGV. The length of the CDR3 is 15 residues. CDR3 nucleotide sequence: TGTGCCAGCAGCTTTAGAACGGGAGACACCGGGGAGCTGTTTTTT. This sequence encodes CASSFRTGDTGELFF.

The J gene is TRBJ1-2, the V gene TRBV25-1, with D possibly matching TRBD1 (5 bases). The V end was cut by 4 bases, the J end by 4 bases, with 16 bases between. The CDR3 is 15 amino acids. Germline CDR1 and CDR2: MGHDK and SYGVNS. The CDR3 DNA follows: TGTGCCAGCAGTGGAGGGGTCGTCGGGGGCTATGGCTACACCTTC. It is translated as CASSGGVVGGYGYTF.

CDR3 loop: CASSFEGRRNTEAFF. DNA for the CDR3: TGTGCCAGCAGTTTTGAGGGGCGGAGGAACACTGAAGCTTTCTTT. V usage is TRBV27 and J usage is TRBJ1-1, with TRBD1 as a possible D gene (5 bases). The germline V gene has CDR1 MNHEY and CDR2 SMNVEV (reference sequence). This CDR3 has 15 amino acids. V was clipped by 3 bases and J by 1 base, with 12 bases between them.

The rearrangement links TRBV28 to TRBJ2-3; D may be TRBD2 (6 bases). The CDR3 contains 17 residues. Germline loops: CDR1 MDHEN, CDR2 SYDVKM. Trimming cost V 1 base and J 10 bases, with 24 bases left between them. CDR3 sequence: CASSLFPGRLGGGPQYF. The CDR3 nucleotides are TGTGCCAGCAGTTTATTCCCCGGACGATTGGGAGGAGGGCCGCAGTATTTT.

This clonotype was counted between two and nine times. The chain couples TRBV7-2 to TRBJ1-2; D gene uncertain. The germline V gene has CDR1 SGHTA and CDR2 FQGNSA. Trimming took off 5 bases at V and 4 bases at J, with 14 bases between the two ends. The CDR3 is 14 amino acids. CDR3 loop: CASSARGNVYGYTF. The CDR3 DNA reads TGTGCCAGCAGCGCCCGAGGCAACGTCTATGGCTACACCTTC.

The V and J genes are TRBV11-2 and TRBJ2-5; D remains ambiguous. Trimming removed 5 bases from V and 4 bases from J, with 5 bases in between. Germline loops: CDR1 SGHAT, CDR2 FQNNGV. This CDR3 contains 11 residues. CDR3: CASSLGETQYF. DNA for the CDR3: TGTGCCAGCAGCCTCGGAGAGACCCAGTACTTC.

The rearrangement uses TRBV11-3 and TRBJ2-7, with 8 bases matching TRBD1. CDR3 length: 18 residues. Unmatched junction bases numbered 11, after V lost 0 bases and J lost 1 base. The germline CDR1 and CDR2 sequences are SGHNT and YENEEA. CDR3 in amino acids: CASSLEGYAGTGSYEQYF. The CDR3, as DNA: TGTGCCAGCAGCTTAGAGGGGTACGCGGGGACAGGATCCTACGAGCAGTACTTC.

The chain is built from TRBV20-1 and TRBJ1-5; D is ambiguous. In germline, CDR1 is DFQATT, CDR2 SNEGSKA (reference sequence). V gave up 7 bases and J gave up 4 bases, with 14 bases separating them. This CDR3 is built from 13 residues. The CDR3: CSVPGRGNQPQHF. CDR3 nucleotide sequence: TGCAGTGTTCCAGGTCGCGGGAATCAGCCCCAGCATTTT.

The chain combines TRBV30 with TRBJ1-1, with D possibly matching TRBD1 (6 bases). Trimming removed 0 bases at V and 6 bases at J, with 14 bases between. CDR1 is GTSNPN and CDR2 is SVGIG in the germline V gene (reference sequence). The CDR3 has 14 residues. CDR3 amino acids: CAWSVWQGSSEAFF. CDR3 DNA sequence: TGTGCCTGGAGTGTATGGCAGGGGAGCTCTGAAGCTTTCTTT.

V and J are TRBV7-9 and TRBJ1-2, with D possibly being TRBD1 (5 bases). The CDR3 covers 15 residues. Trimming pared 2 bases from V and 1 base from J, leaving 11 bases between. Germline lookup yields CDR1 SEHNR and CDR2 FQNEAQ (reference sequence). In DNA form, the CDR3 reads TGTGCCAGCAGCTTACAACAGGCATATAACTATGGCTACACCTTC. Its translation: CASSLQQAYNYGYTF.

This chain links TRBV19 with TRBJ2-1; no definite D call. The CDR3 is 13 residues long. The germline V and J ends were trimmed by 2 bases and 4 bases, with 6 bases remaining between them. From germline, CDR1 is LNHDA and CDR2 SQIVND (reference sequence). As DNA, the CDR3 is TGTGCCAGTAGTATATCAGGATACAATGAGCAGTTCTTC. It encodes CASSISGYNEQFF.

The CDR3 DNA follows: TGTGCCAGTAGTTTCCCAGGGAAAGAGACCCAGTACTTC. Protein: CASSFPGKETQYF. The chain links TRBV19 to TRBJ2-5; TRBD1 might be the D (5 bases). The CDR3 is 13 residues long. Looked up from germline, CDR1 is LNHDA and CDR2 is SQIVND (reference sequence). Trimming removed 5 bases at V and 3 bases at J, with 10 bases between. The variable domain in full, completed from reference TRBV19 and TRBJ2-5, reads DGGITQSPKYLFRKEGQNVTLSCEQNLNHDAMYWYRQDPGQGLRLIYYSQIVNDFQKGDIAEGYSVSREKKESFPLTVTSAQKNPTAFYLCASSFPGKETQYFGPGTRLLVL.

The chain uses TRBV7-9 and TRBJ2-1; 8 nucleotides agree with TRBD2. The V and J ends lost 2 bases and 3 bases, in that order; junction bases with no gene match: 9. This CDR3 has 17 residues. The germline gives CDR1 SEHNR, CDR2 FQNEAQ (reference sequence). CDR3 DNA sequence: TGTGCCAGCAGCTTAAAAGTAGGGAGCGGGGGCTACAATGAGCAGTTCTTC. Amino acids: CASSLKVGSGGYNEQFF. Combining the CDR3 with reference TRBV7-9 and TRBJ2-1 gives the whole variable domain DTGVSQNPRHKITKRGQNVTFRCDPISEHNRLYWYRQTLGQGPEFLTYFQNEAQLEKSRLLSDRFSAERPKGSFSTLEIQRTEQGDSAMYLCASSLKVGSGGYNEQFFGPGTRLTVL.

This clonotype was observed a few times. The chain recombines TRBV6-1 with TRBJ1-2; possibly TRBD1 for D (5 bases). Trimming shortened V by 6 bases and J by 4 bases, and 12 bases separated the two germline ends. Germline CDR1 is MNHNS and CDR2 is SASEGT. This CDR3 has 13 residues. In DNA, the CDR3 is TGTGCCAGCAGCGAGACAGCAAGCTATGGCTACACCTTC. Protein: CASSETASYGYTF.

For the CDR3, the DNA is TGTGCCAGTAGTAGGGAGGCAGGGATTTTATCTGGAAACACCATATATTTT. Protein: CASSREAGILSGNTIYF. This chain connects TRBV19 to TRBJ1-3; D is possibly TRBD1 (5 bases). The CDR3 covers 17 residues. V lost 4 bases and J lost 1, with 17 bases in between. From germline, CDR1 is LNHDA and CDR2 SQIVND (reference sequence). The complete variable domain, with remaining parts taken from reference TRBV19 and TRBJ1-3, reads DGGITQSPKYLFRKEGQNVTLSCEQNLNHDAMYWYRQDPGQGLRLIYYSQIVNDFQKGDIAEGYSVSREKKESFPLTVTSAQKNPTAFYLCASSREAGILSGNTIYFGEGSWLTVV.